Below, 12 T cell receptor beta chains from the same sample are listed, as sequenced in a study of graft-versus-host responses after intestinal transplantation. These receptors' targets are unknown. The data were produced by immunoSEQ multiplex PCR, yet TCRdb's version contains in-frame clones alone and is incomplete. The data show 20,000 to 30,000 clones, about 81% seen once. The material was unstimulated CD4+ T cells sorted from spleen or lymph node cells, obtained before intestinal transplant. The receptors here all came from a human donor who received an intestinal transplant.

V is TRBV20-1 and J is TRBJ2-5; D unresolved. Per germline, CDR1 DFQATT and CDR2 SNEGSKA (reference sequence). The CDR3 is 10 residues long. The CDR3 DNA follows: TGCGGATGGTGGGGAGAGACCCAGTACTTC. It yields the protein CGWWGETQYF.

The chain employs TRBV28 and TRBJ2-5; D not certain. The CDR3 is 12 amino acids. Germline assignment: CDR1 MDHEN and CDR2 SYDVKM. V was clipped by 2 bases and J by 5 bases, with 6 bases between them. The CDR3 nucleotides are TGTGCCAGCAGTTTACTAGGGGAGACCCAGTACTTC. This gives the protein CASSLLGETQYF. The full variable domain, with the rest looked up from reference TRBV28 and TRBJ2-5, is DVKVTQSSRYLVKRTGEKVFLECVQDMDHENMFWYRQDPGLGLRLIYFSYDVKMKEKGDIPEGYSVSREKKERFSLILESASTNQTSMYLCASSLLGETQYFGPGTRLLVL.

The CDR3 protein is CASSVLTQGNQPQHF. CDR3 coding DNA: TGTGCCAGCAGCGTCCTTACACAGGGAAATCAGCCCCAGCATTTT. The genes are TRBV6-1 and TRBJ1-5; D is possibly TRBD1 (6 bases). The germline CDR1 and CDR2 sequences are MNHNS and SASEGT. There are 15 residues in the CDR3. V shed 6 bases and J shed 4 bases, with 16 bases lying between them.

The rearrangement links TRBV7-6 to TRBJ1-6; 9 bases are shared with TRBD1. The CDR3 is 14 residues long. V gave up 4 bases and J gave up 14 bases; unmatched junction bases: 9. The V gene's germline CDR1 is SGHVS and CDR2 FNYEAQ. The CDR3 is CASSSGTGSRALHF. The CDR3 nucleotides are TGTGCCAGCAGCTCGGGGACAGGGTCGCGAGCCCTCCACTTT. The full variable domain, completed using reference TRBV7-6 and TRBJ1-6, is GAGVSQSPRYKVTKRGQDVALRCDPISGHVSLYWYRQALGQGPEFLTYFNYEAQQDKSGLPNDRFSAERPEGSISTLTIQRTEQRDSAMYRCASSSGTGSRALHFGNGTRLTVT.

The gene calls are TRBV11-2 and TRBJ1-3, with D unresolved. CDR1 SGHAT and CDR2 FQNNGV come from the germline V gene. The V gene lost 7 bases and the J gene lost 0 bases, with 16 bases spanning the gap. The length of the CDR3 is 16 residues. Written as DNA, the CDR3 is TGTGCCAGCAATTATGGGCAGCCCAGCTCTGGAAACACCATATATTTT. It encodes CASNYGQPSSGNTIYF.

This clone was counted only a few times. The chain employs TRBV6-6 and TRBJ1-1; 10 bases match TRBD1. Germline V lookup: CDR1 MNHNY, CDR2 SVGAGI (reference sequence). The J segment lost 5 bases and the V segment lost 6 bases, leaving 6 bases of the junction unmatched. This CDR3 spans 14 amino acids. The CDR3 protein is CASRRQGARTEAFF. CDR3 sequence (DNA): TGTGCCAGCAGACGACAGGGGGCGCGAACTGAAGCTTTCTTT.

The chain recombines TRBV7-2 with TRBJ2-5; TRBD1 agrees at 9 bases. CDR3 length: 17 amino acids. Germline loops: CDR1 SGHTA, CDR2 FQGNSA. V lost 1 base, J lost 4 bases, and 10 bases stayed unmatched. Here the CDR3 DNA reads TGTGCCAGCAGCTTAGTCGGACAGGGGAGCCCAAGAGAGACCCAGTACTTC. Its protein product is CASSLVGQGSPRETQYF.

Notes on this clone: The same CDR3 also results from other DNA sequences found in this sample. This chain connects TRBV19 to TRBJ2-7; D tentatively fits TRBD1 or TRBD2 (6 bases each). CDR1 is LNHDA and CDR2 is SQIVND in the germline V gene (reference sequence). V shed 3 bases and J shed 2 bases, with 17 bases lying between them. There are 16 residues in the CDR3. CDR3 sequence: CASSIIGGAPPYEQYF. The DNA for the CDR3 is TGTGCCAGTAGTATTATCGGGGGCGCCCCCCCCTACGAGCAGTACTTC.

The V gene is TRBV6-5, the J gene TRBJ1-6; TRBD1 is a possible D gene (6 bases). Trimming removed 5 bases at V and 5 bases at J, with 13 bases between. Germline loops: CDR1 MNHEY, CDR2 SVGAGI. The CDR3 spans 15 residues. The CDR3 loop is CASSRTVPNNSPLHF. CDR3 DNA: TGTGCCAGCAGTCGGACAGTTCCAAATAATTCACCCCTCCACTTT.

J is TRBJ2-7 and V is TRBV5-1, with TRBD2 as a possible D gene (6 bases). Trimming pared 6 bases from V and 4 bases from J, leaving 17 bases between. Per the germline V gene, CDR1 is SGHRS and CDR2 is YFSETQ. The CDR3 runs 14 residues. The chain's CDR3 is CASKTIGSAYEQYF. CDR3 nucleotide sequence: TGCGCCAGCAAGACAATCGGGAGTGCATACGAGCAGTACTTC. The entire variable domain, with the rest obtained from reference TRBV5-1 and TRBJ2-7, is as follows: KAGVTQTPRYLIKTRGQQVTLSCSPISGHRSVSWYQQTPGQGLQFLFEYFSETQRNKGNFPGRFSGRQFSNSRSEMNVSTLELGDSALYLCASKTIGSAYEQYFGPGTRLTVT.

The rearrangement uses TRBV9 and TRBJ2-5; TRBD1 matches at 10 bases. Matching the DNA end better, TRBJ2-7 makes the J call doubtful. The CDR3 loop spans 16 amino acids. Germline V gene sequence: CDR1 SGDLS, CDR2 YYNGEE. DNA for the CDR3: TGTGCCAGCAGCCCCGCCGGGACAGGGGTGAGGGACGAGCAGTACTTC. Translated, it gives CASSPAGTGVRDEQYF.

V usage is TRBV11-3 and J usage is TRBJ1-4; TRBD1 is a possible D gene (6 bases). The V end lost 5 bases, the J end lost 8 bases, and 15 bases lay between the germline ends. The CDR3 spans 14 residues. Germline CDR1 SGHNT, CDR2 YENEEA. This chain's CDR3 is CASSRGRGPEKLFF. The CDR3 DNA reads TGTGCCAGCAGCCGGGGGCGAGGACCGGAAAAACTGTTTTTT.